The rows below give T cell receptor beta chains drawn from one sample of a study of human thymus T cells. Sequencing was performed with immunoSEQ multiplex PCR; in TCRdb, only in-frame clones are kept and a portion is missing. The table lists 86,000 or so clones, around 96% of them singletons, with roughly 0.03% in the top ten. The sample was thymus tissue. Source of these receptors: a boy younger than two with a congenital heart defect but otherwise immunologically healthy. Both conserved end residues are part of each CDR3. The D gene is left open where the match is weak. Clone size appears in some rows only: once, few, many, or a class for an expanded clone.

D gene: TRBD1; J gene: TRBJ2-3; clone size: NA; V gene: TRBV11-2; CDR3 protein: CASSARTGTTDTQYF
D gene: NA; J gene: TRBJ2-7; clone size: NA; V gene: TRBV5-1; CDR3 protein: CASSLVGARDPGEQYF
D gene: NA; J gene: TRBJ1-2; clone size: NA; V gene: TRBV27; CDR3 protein: CASSSSSLGALYGYTF
D gene: TRBD2; J gene: TRBJ2-5; clone size: NA; V gene: TRBV7-2; CDR3 protein: CASSLVQWTSRKETQYF
D gene: TRBD1; J gene: TRBJ2-7; clone size: NA; V gene: TRBV6-1; CDR3 protein: CASSEVPGGTYEQYF
D gene: NA; J gene: TRBJ2-7; clone size: NA; V gene: TRBV7-8; CDR3 protein: CASSPRYEQYF
D gene: NA; J gene: TRBJ2-3; clone size: NA; V gene: TRBV11-3; CDR3 protein: CASSPRYSTDTQYF
D gene: TRBD2; J gene: TRBJ2-3; clone size: once; V gene: TRBV7-2; CDR3 protein: CASSLVLAGETTDTQYF
D gene: NA; J gene: TRBJ2-4; clone size: NA; V gene: TRBV6-1; CDR3 protein: CASSEARPVAKNIQYF
D gene: NA; J gene: TRBJ1-3; clone size: NA; V gene: TRBV6-1; CDR3 protein: CASSESRDRGSGNTIYF
D gene: TRBD1; J gene: TRBJ1-1; clone size: NA; V gene: TRBV29-1; CDR3 protein: CSVQGRQGARSTEAFF
D gene: NA; J gene: TRBJ2-1; clone size: NA; V gene: TRBV7-9; CDR3 protein: CASSVRPGESYNEQFF
D gene: TRBD2; J gene: TRBJ2-1; clone size: NA; V gene: TRBV18; CDR3 protein: CASSRLLLAPSYNEQFF
D gene: NA; J gene: TRBJ1-6; clone size: NA; V gene: TRBV25-1; CDR3 protein: CASSDPPRFSPLHF
D gene: TRBD2; J gene: TRBJ2-7; clone size: NA; V gene: TRBV10-2; CDR3 protein: CASSGTSGASPYEQYF
D gene: TRBD2; J gene: TRBJ2-1; clone size: NA; V gene: TRBV28; CDR3 protein: CASSSRTSGKKGSYNEQFF
D gene: NA; J gene: TRBJ2-7; clone size: NA; V gene: TRBV5-1; CDR3 protein: CASSFVPGDYEQYF
D gene: TRBD2; J gene: TRBJ2-1; clone size: once; V gene: TRBV11-2; CDR3 protein: CASSLSRLAGASEQFF
D gene: NA; J gene: TRBJ2-3; clone size: NA; V gene: TRBV29-1; CDR3 protein: CSVSGSLTDTQYF
D gene: NA; J gene: TRBJ1-5; clone size: NA; V gene: TRBV19; CDR3 protein: CASSGWWGFGQPQHF
D gene: TRBD2; J gene: TRBJ2-3; clone size: NA; V gene: TRBV7-3; CDR3 protein: CASSEGLAGVADTQYF
D gene: NA; J gene: TRBJ2-3; clone size: NA; V gene: TRBV11-2; CDR3 protein: CASSFQLRCDTQYF
D gene: TRBD2; J gene: TRBJ2-1; clone size: NA; V gene: TRBV2; CDR3 protein: CASSEARLAGGSYNEQFF
D gene: NA; J gene: TRBJ1-3; clone size: NA; V gene: TRBV4-2; CDR3 protein: CASSLRSGRTSGNTIYF
D gene: TRBD2; J gene: TRBJ2-7; clone size: NA; V gene: TRBV14; CDR3 protein: CASSPTGTSGAYEQYF
D gene: NA; J gene: TRBJ2-3; clone size: NA; V gene: TRBV11-2; CDR3 protein: CASSPKWDLPDSGTQYF
D gene: NA; J gene: TRBJ1-2; clone size: NA; V gene: TRBV4-3; CDR3 protein: CASSHSGGFYGYTF
D gene: TRBD1; J gene: TRBJ2-7; clone size: NA; V gene: TRBV5-8; CDR3 protein: CASSETTTDRDNSYEQYF
D gene: NA; J gene: TRBJ1-5; clone size: few; V gene: TRBV2; CDR3 protein: CATGRVSNQPQHF
D gene: TRBD1; J gene: TRBJ2-3; clone size: NA; V gene: TRBV29-1; CDR3 protein: CSVDLTGWDTQYF
D gene: NA; J gene: TRBJ2-3; clone size: NA; V gene: TRBV9; CDR3 protein: CASSVQIGASTDTQYF
D gene: NA; J gene: TRBJ2-1; clone size: NA; V gene: TRBV21-1; CDR3 protein: CASSPWPGKLTNEQFF
D gene: TRBD2; J gene: TRBJ2-3; clone size: NA; V gene: TRBV11-1; CDR3 protein: CASSLTRGTRGSQYF